This T cell receptor (beta chain) stems from a study of T cells after yellow fever vaccination. This clonotype was found a few times. Germline lookup yields CDR1 LGHNA and CDR2 YNFKEQ. The ends were cut back, 0 bases at V and 11 bases at J, with 16 bases in the middle. The CDR3 runs to 14 residues. A single record per CDR3 protein comes from TCRdb applying MiXCR to the 5' RACE reads. The sample shows more than 300,000 distinct CDR3 sequences, around 7% of them seen only once. The source material was PBMCs, sampled about 41 days after the first yellow fever vaccination. This TCR came from a man younger than 30 who received the YFV17D yellow fever vaccine. J is TRBJ1-1 and V is TRBV4-2, with a possible D match to TRBD1 (5 bases). In DNA form, the CDR3 reads TGTGCCAGCAGCCAAGATGTCACCACGCGACAGGCTTTCTTT. This sequence encodes CASSQDVTTRQAFF.